These 6 T cell receptor beta chains were sequenced from one sample in a study of blood T cell repertoires in COVID-19. Generated by immunoSEQ multiplex PCR, the TCRdb table keeps only in-frame clones and is missing some. The repertoire holds around 200,000 clones, with about four fifths as singletons. Sequences were obtained from peripheral blood. The receptors come from a man aged 45 to 65 with active or convalescent COVID-19.

The V gene is TRBV30, the J gene TRBJ1-2, with TRBD1 as a possible D gene (6 bases). This CDR3 has 12 amino acids. V lost 5 bases, J lost 5 bases, and 12 bases lay in between. CDR1 is GTSNPN, CDR2 SVGIG, per germline (reference sequence). The CDR3 DNA reads as TGTGCCTGGGTCACAGGGAATTATGGCTACACCTTC. Protein product: CAWVTGNYGYTF. The full variable domain, its missing parts supplied by reference TRBV30 and TRBJ1-2, is SQTIHQWPATLVQPVGSPLSLECTVEGTSNPNLYWYRQAAGRGLQLLFYSVGIGQISSEVPQNLSASRPQDRQFILSSKKLLLSDSGFYLCAWVTGNYGYTFGSGTRLTVV.

The chain links TRBV30 to TRBJ2-2, with D perhaps matching TRBD1 (6 bases). This CDR3 is 13 amino acids long. Germline CDR1 and CDR2: GTSNPN and SVGIG (reference sequence). V shed 5 bases and J shed 3 bases, with 10 bases lying between them. This CDR3 is CAWAGDHTGELFF. CDR3 sequence (DNA): TGTGCCTGGGCAGGGGACCACACCGGGGAGCTGTTTTTT. The variable domain in full, completed from reference TRBV30 and TRBJ2-2, reads SQTIHQWPATLVQPVGSPLSLECTVEGTSNPNLYWYRQAAGRGLQLLFYSVGIGQISSEVPQNLSASRPQDRQFILSSKKLLLSDSGFYLCAWAGDHTGELFFGEGSRLTVL.

The chain uses TRBV7-8 and TRBJ2-3, with TRBD2 identical over 9 bases. V lost 5 bases, J lost 6 bases, and 12 bases stayed unmatched. Germline assignment: CDR1 SGHVS and CDR2 FQNEAQ. There are 16 residues in the CDR3. The CDR3, as DNA: TGTGCCAGCAGCGCCTCGGGCGGGAGGGCCATCGATACGCAGTATTTT. Protein: CASSASGGRAIDTQYF.

The chain carries TRBV16 and TRBJ2-2; 7 nucleotides align to TRBD1. The germline CDR1 and CDR2 sequences are KGHSY and FQNENV. The CDR3 has 15 amino acids. V lost 5 bases, J lost 2 bases, and 5 bases stayed unmatched. For the CDR3, the DNA is TGTGCCAGCAGCAAACAGGGGCTTAACACCGGGGAGCTGTTTTTT. This sequence encodes CASSKQGLNTGELFF.

This clone has just one count. This chain links TRBV5-6 with TRBJ1-5; a weak D match, TRBD1 (6 bases). V was cut by 1 base and J by 8 bases, with 13 bases left in between. The CDR3 runs to 14 residues. Germline V gene sequence: CDR1 SGHDT, CDR2 YYEEEE. CDR3 sequence (DNA): TGTGCCAGCAGCTTGCTGGGGGCGCGGGAGCCCCAGCATTTT. Its protein product is CASSLLGAREPQHF.

The chain combines TRBV5-8 with TRBJ2-3; no reliable D call. V lost 0 bases and J 0 bases, leaving 11 bases between the germline ends. Germline assignment: CDR1 SGHTS and CDR2 YDEGEE. This CDR3 has 16 amino acids. The CDR3 bases are TGTGCCAGCAGCTTGGCCCTGACTTCGAGCACAGATACGCAGTATTTT. This translates into CASSLALTSSTDTQYF.